This TCR beta chain emerged from a study of blood T cell repertoires in COVID-19. Study context: T cells, B-cell-depleted T cells, or PBMCs provided the cDNA or gDNA that served as material.

The table came from immunoSEQ multiplex PCR; TCRdb's copy has only in-frame clones and leaves some out. The data contain some 90,000 clones, nearly 90% of them singletons. Unmatched junction bases numbered 3, after V lost 2 bases and J lost 1 base. The germline V gene has CDR1 SGHTA and CDR2 FQGTGA. The CDR3 runs to 15 residues. Sequencing was done on a sample of peripheral blood. This sequence was found in a woman older than 75 with active or convalescent COVID-19. V gene TRBV7-3 combines with J gene TRBJ2-7, with 9 positions matching TRBD2. The CDR3 here is CASSLGLASSYEQYF. In DNA, the CDR3 is TGTGCCAGCAGCTTAGGACTAGCGTCTTCCTACGAGCAGTACTTC.